One sample yielded the 26 T cell receptor beta chains listed below, sequenced in a study of shared clonotypes between healthy human individuals. The naive CD8 population came from CD45RO-negative cells selected for CCR7, without terminally differentiated effector memory CD45RA+ cells. TCRdb's copy holds only in-frame clones and misses some; the assay was immunoSEQ multiplex PCR. The profile covers more than 600,000 clones, with about 92% appearing a single time and approximately 25% taken by the ten largest. Sequencing used naive CD8+ T cells sorted from blood. These receptors were collected from a man younger than 45 in good health.

The chain couples TRBV28 to TRBJ2-7; possible D gene TRBD1, 6 bases. V dropped 5 bases and J dropped 0 bases, with 17 bases sitting between them. The germline V gene encodes CDR1 MDHEN and CDR2 SYDVKM. The CDR3 extends over 16 amino acids. CDR3 amino acids: CASSHQRQASSYEQYF. The CDR3 DNA reads TGTGCCAGCAGTCATCAACGACAGGCAAGCTCCTACGAGCAGTACTTC.

The CDR3 nucleotides read TGTGCCAGCAGCAAGGAATCCGGGGGGTCGGCGGGAATAGCCTACGAGCAGTACTTC. Residues: CASSKESGGSAGIAYEQYF. The chain carries TRBV21-1 and TRBJ2-7; no DNA check was done on the table's D call, TRBD2. TRBV21-1 is a listed pseudogene. This CDR3 comprises 19 residues.

The CDR3 is CASSQGNAYNEQFF. The CDR3 region has the DNA TGCGCCAGCAGCCAAGGGAACGCCTACAATGAGCAGTTCTTC. The chain carries TRBV4-1 and TRBJ2-1, with unresolved D. Trimming removed 1 base at V and 2 bases at J, with 6 bases between. Germline values: CDR1 MGHRA, CDR2 YSYEKL. This CDR3 has 14 residues.

The rearrangement uses TRBV19 and TRBJ1-5; D ambiguous. The CDR3 has 15 residues. V was shortened by 7 bases and J by 0 bases, with 13 bases between the two germline ends. Germline V gene lookup returns CDR1 LNHDA and CDR2 SQIVND (reference sequence). The CDR3 loop is CASTTRQYSNQPQHF. The CDR3 DNA is TGTGCCAGTACTACTCGCCAGTATAGCAATCAGCCCCAGCATTTT.

The gene calls are TRBV27 and TRBJ1-2; no clear D gene. The V end was cut by 8 bases, the J end by 5 bases, with 12 bases between. Germline V CDR1 and CDR2: MNHEY, SMNVEV (reference sequence). CDR3 length equals 12 residues. The CDR3 loop is CASGGTLYGYTF. CDR3 bases: TGTGCCAGCGGCGGAACACTTTATGGCTACACCTTC.

Here the CDR3 reads CASSLHGRVQFF. In DNA, the CDR3 is TGTGCCAGCAGTCTTCACGGGAGGGTCCAGTTCTTC. The rearrangement joins TRBV6-1 to TRBJ2-1, with 8 bases fitting TRBD2. V lost 5 bases and J lost 13; bases outside the gene matches: 7. The CDR3 is 12 residues long. Per germline, CDR1 MNHNS and CDR2 SASEGT.

CDR3 sequence: CASSDPKITGGTNEKLFF. As DNA, the CDR3 is TGTGCCAGCAGTGATCCAAAAATCACAGGGGGAACTAATGAAAAACTGTTTTTT. V is TRBV25-1 and J is TRBJ1-4; 8 nucleotides line up with TRBD1. Germline trimming cut 3 bases from V and 1 base from J; bases unmatched to any gene: 10. Per the germline V gene, CDR1 is MGHDK and CDR2 is SYGVNS. This CDR3 has 18 residues. Variable domain in full (rest from reference TRBV25-1 and TRBJ1-4): EADIYQTPRYLVIGTGKKITLECSQTMGHDKMYWYQQDPGMELHLIHYSYGVNSTEKGDLSSESTVSRIRTEHFPLTLESARPSHTSQYLCASSDPKITGGTNEKLFFGSGTQLSVL.

V and J are TRBV11-2 and TRBJ2-2, with a weak D call TRBD2 (7 bases). CDR1 is SGHAT, CDR2 FQNNGV, per germline. V was trimmed by 6 bases and J by 4 bases, leaving 15 bases between them. This CDR3 spans 15 amino acids. CDR3 sequence (DNA): TGTGCCAGCAGTACTAGTAGGGGGGGCACCGGGGAGCTGTTTTTT. It translates to CASSTSRGGTGELFF.

The CDR3 nucleotides are TGCAGCGGATGGGTCCTCGAGGGCGAGCAGTACTTC. Translated, it gives CSGWVLEGEQYF. The V and J genes are TRBV29-1 and TRBJ2-7; D is perhaps TRBD2 (5 bases). This CDR3 comprises 12 residues. With 7 bases removed from V and 6 bases from J, the gap between germline ends came to 16 bases. Per germline, CDR1 SQVTM and CDR2 ANQGSEA.

V gene TRBV4-1 combines with J gene TRBJ2-4, with TRBD2 matching 9 bases. V was clipped by 3 bases and J by 0 bases; unmatched bases: 3. CDR1 and CDR2 from the germline V gene are MGHRA and YSYEKL. The CDR3 extends over 16 amino acids. The CDR3: CASSQLAGLAKNIQYF. The CDR3 DNA reads TGCGCCAGCAGCCAGCTAGCGGGATTAGCCAAAAACATTCAGTACTTC.

The chain has TRBV7-2 and TRBJ2-3, with D hard to call. CDR1 is SGHTA and CDR2 is FQGNSA in the germline V gene. This CDR3 region has 13 residues. V shed 5 bases and J shed 5 bases, with 11 bases lying between them. CDR3 loop: CASSPALGDTQYF. In DNA form, the CDR3 reads TGTGCCAGCAGCCCCGCGTTGGGAGATACGCAGTATTTT.

This clone was found once. The V gene is TRBV28, the J gene TRBJ1-4; D unresolved. Germline V gene data show CDR1 as MDHEN and CDR2 as SYDVKM. Trimming removed 1 base at V and 8 bases at J, with 8 bases between. The CDR3 length is 13 residues. This CDR3 reads CASSLYQDEKLFF. CDR3 DNA sequence: TGTGCCAGCAGTTTATATCAAGACGAAAAACTGTTTTTT.

This clone was counted a few times. The rearrangement joins TRBV30 to TRBJ2-7, with a possible D match to TRBD2 (6 bases). In germline, CDR1 is GTSNPN, CDR2 SVGIG (reference sequence). The CDR3 totals 12 residues. V lost 8 bases to trimming and J lost 5 bases, with 16 bases between them. The CDR3 bases are TGTGCCCTCCCAGCGGGTTTCCACGAGCAGTACTTC. It specifies CALPAGFHEQYF.

This sequence joins TRBV7-6 and TRBJ1-5; the D gene is possibly TRBD1 (5 bases). Germline loops: CDR1 SGHVS, CDR2 FNYEAQ. The CDR3 sequence is 14 residues long. Trimming took 1 base from V and 4 from J, leaving 8 bases between them. The CDR3 DNA follows: TGTGCCAGCAGCTTAGGCGCAGGGAATCAGCCCCAGCATTTT. Translated: CASSLGAGNQPQHF.

The CDR3: CASGPGEQFF. CDR3 nucleotide sequence: TGTGCCAGCGGACCCGGTGAGCAGTTCTTC. The chain joins TRBV6-5 to TRBJ2-1; D remains unclear. The length of the CDR3 is 10 residues. Trimming took off 8 bases at V and 9 bases at J, with 8 bases between the two ends. The V gene's germline CDR1 is MNHEY and CDR2 SVGAGI.

Regarding this clone: The DNA is omitted, as the CDR3 cannot be located on it reliably, and the CDR3 follows TCRdb's listing. V usage is TRBV5-6 and J usage is TRBJ2-7; TRBD2 reflects the table's D call only, with no check against the DNA. Germline assignment: CDR1 SGHDT and CDR2 YYEEEE. From its first to its last residue, the CDR3 has 13 amino acids. The chain's CDR3 is CASSLFLSYEQYF.

This clone has just one count. This rearrangement joins TRBV7-9 to TRBJ2-2; the match to TRBD2 covers 13 bases. The CDR3 is 18 residues long. J gave up 3 bases and V 1 base, and 5 bases lay outside the gene matches. Germline V lookup: CDR1 SEHNR, CDR2 FQNEAQ (reference sequence). The CDR3 sequence is CASSLVPGTSGDTGELFF. The DNA for the CDR3 is TGTGCCAGCAGCTTAGTCCCCGGGACTAGCGGGGACACCGGGGAGCTGTTTTTT.

This chain connects TRBV5-6 to TRBJ1-3; tentatively, D is TRBD1 (5 bases). With 2 bases removed from V and 0 bases from J, the gap between germline ends came to 9 bases. From germline, CDR1 is SGHDT and CDR2 YYEEEE. This CDR3 has 15 amino acids. The chain's CDR3 is CASSFGASSGNTIYF. The CDR3 DNA reads as TGTGCCAGCAGCTTCGGGGCCAGCTCTGGAAACACCATATATTTT.

The chain employs TRBV19 and TRBJ2-1; a possible D gene is TRBD2 (5 bases). This CDR3 spans 17 amino acids. CDR1 is LNHDA, CDR2 SQIVND, per germline (reference sequence). The germline V and J ends were trimmed by 2 bases and 0 bases, with 14 bases remaining between them. CDR3 nucleotide sequence: TGTGCCAGTAGTATATCCGGGATCCTTAGCTCCTACAATGAGCAGTTCTTC. Translated, it gives CASSISGILSSYNEQFF. Variable domain in full (rest from reference TRBV19 and TRBJ2-1): DGGITQSPKYLFRKEGQNVTLSCEQNLNHDAMYWYRQDPGQGLRLIYYSQIVNDFQKGDIAEGYSVSREKKESFPLTVTSAQKNPTAFYLCASSISGILSSYNEQFFGPGTRLTVL.

This chain connects TRBV27 to TRBJ2-5; 8 positions agree with TRBD1. V lost 9 bases, J lost 6 bases, and 3 bases stayed unmatched. This CDR3 has 11 amino acids. Germline CDR1 reads MNHEY; CDR2 reads SMNVEV (reference sequence). As DNA, the CDR3 is TGTGCCAGTGGACAGGGAAAGACCCAGTACTTC. Translated: CASGQGKTQYF.

The chain recombines TRBV6-5 with TRBJ2-3; no clear D gene. Trimming shortened V by 3 bases and J by 1 base, and 8 bases separated the two germline ends. This CDR3 region has 14 residues. Germline V CDR1 and CDR2: MNHEY, SVGAGI. The CDR3 reads CASSYSSRTDTQYF. In DNA, the CDR3 is TGTGCCAGCAGTTATAGTTCCCGCACAGATACGCAGTATTTT.

The gene calls are TRBV4-1 and TRBJ1-2; 8 nucleotides align to TRBD1. Germline CDR1 reads MGHRA; CDR2 reads YSYEKL. Germline trimming cut 4 bases from V and 8 bases from J; bases unmatched to any gene: 3. The CDR3 is 12 amino acids. The CDR3 DNA reads TGCGCCAGCAGCCTGGACAGGGAAGGCTACACCTTC. This sequence encodes CASSLDREGYTF.

The CDR3 loop is CASSYSGESSNNEQFF. The CDR3 bases are TGTGCCAGCAGTTACTCCGGGGAGTCGTCTAACAATGAGCAGTTCTTC. V gene TRBV6-5 combines with J gene TRBJ2-1; possibly TRBD2 for D (5 bases). Trimming stripped 0 bases from V and 5 bases from J, with 14 bases between. There are 16 residues in the CDR3. Per the germline V gene, CDR1 is MNHEY and CDR2 is SVGAGI.

CDR3 bases: TGTGCCAGCAGCCTACCTGGCGCGGGGCAGTTCTTC. As protein: CASSLPGAGQFF. The chain uses TRBV6-5 and TRBJ2-1; a weak D match, TRBD2 (5 bases). CDR3 length equals 12 residues. V shed 6 bases and J shed 12 bases, with 15 bases lying between them. Germline V CDR1 and CDR2: MNHEY, SVGAGI.

V is TRBV27 and J is TRBJ1-1; no reliable D call. Trimming removed 6 bases from V and 0 bases from J, with 11 bases in between. The V gene's germline CDR1 is MNHEY and CDR2 SMNVEV (reference sequence). The CDR3 is 14 amino acids. CDR3 bases: TGTGCCAGCAGCCGCGGACGGATGAACACTGAAGCTTTCTTT. This codes for CASSRGRMNTEAFF.

This clone was counted a single time. The rearrangement joins TRBV18 to TRBJ1-4; tentatively, D is TRBD1 (6 bases). Germline V gene sequence: CDR1 KGHSH, CDR2 LQKENI. V lost 3 bases to trimming and J lost 7 bases, with 12 bases between them. The length of the CDR3 is 14 residues. The CDR3 nucleotides read TGTGCCAGCTCACCGAGTGGGGGCTCTGAAAAACTGTTTTTT. Translation gives CASSPSGGSEKLFF.